Listed below are T cell receptor beta chains from one sample, sequenced in a study of T and B cells in COVID-19 patients. TCRdb passed the multiplex PCR reads through MiXCR, listing each CDR3 protein once. The profile shows more than 11,000 distinct CDR3 sequences, 28% of them singletons. Sequencing was performed on blood. The receptors come from a human donor who had recovered from COVID-19. CDR3s include the opening cysteine and the closing phenylalanine or tryptophan. D genes are given only for firm matches. The size field is filled for only some rows; it gives once, few, many or a size class.

>-|TRBJ2-1|TRBV20-1|few
CSAREGFVEQFF
TGCAGTGCTAGAGAGGGGTTTGTTGAGCAGTTCTTC
>-|TRBJ1-6|TRBV14|-
CASSLTPLYSPLHF
TGTGCCAGCAGCTTGACACCCCTTTATTCACCCCTCCACTTT
>-|TRBJ2-5|TRBV5-1|few
CASSLAWQVGETQYF
TGCGCCAGCAGCTTGGCCTGGCAGGTTGGGGAGACCCAGTACTTC
>-|TRBJ1-5|TRBV27|-
CASREYSNQPQHF
TGTGCCAGCAGGGAATATAGCAATCAGCCCCAGCATTTT
>TRBD1|TRBJ2-1|TRBV12-3/TRBV12-4|many
CASSFRTGLTEQFF
TGTGCCAGCAGTTTTAGGACAGGGTTGACTGAGCAGTTCTTC
>TRBD2|TRBJ2-7|TRBV7-2|few
CASSKLAGVGFYEQYF
TGTGCCAGCAGCAAACTAGCGGGAGTAGGGTTCTACGAGCAGTACTTC
>-|TRBJ2-1|TRBV27|-
CASGFRGSYNEQFF
TGTGCCAGCGGATTCAGGGGCTCCTACAATGAGCAGTTCTTC
>-|TRBJ2-2|TRBV30|many
CAWSVRTTTNTGELFF
TGTGCCTGGAGTGTACGGACTACTACGAACACCGGGGAGCTGTTTTTT
>TRBD2|TRBJ2-2|TRBV12-3/TRBV12-4|few
CATSDPAGGPGTGELFF
TGTGCCACCAGTGATCCAGCGGGGGGGCCGGGAACCGGGGAGCTGTTTTTT
>-|TRBJ2-5|TRBV18|many
CASSSQGLETQYF
TGTGCCAGCTCATCACAGGGCCTAGAGACCCAGTACTTC
>-|TRBJ2-3|TRBV19|-
CASSIEVSTDTQYF
TGTGCCAGTAGTATTGAAGTTAGCACAGATACGCAGTATTTT